The T cell receptor (beta chain) under discussion was sequenced for a study of blood T cell repertoires in COVID-19. This CDR3 region has 12 residues. Germline V gene lookup returns CDR1 KGHDR and CDR2 SFDVKD. Trimming cost V 1 base and J 8 bases, with 7 bases left between them. TCRdb's copy holds only in-frame clones and misses some; the assay was immunoSEQ multiplex PCR. The sample has fewer than 250,000 clones; about 83% are singletons. The clonotype comes from a human donor in a cohort sampled during active COVID-19. The sample was peripheral blood. This chain connects TRBV24-1 to TRBJ1-2; D is undetermined. In nucleotides, the CDR3 is TGTGCCACCAGTGATTTAAGCCGGGGCTACACCTTC. Encoded protein: CATSDLSRGYTF.